This TCR beta chain was captured in a study of T cells in Graves' hyperthyroidism and ophthalmopathy. Study results and limitations: Researchers found most expanded thyroid clonotypes above 0.001 in blood as well.

This clonotype was detected many times. Its target is unknown. Researchers took RNA transcripts and amplified the TCR beta CDR3 regions from them. With the HTBI primer set, the TCR CDR3 went through a first round of RT-PCR. MiXCR, applied by TCRdb to the multiplex PCR reads, yields one record per CDR3 protein. The sample gives about 610,000 distinct CDR3 sequences, over 12% of which show up once; about 4.5% is in the top ten. The germline V gene encodes CDR1 SGHRS and CDR2 YFSETQ. The length of the CDR3 is 13 residues. V was trimmed by 1 base and J by 5 bases, leaving 7 bases between them. The sequence derives from a woman in her thirties or forties with Graves' ophthalmopathy. The chain joins TRBV5-1 to TRBJ1-5; D call uncertain. The material sequenced was blood. CDR3 nucleotide sequence: TGCGCCAGCAGCTTGAATTGGGATCAGCCCCAGCATTTT. Its protein product is CASSLNWDQPQHF.